Below are 5 T cell receptor beta chains sequenced from a single sample in a study of cytomegalovirus exposure and HLA in healthy donors. The method was immunoSEQ multiplex PCR; TCRdb's version includes in-frame clones alone and lacks a portion of them. The sample yields some 320,000 clones, roughly 90% seen once. The sample consisted of PBMCs. All receptors come from a woman in her 30s in good health and CMV-seropositive.

This clone was recorded at least ten times. The chain combines TRBV9 with TRBJ1-3; D gene uncertain. This CDR3 region has 16 residues. CDR1 is SGDLS, CDR2 YYNGEE, per germline. V was shortened by 0 bases and J by 0 bases, with 10 bases between the two germline ends. The CDR3: CASSVGLPTSGNTIYF. CDR3 nucleotide sequence: TGTGCCAGCAGCGTAGGGCTCCCTACCTCTGGAAACACCATATATTTT.

This clone has a single count. Written as DNA, the CDR3 is TGTGCCAGTAGTGTGACTAGCGGGAGGTCGTTGGGCGGGGAGCTGTTTTTT. Translated, it gives CASSVTSGRSLGGELFF. The chain employs TRBV19 and TRBJ2-2; 13 bases match TRBD2. Trimming at V came to 5 bases and at J to 7 bases, leaving 10 bases not matched to a gene. Germline V gene sequence: CDR1 LNHDA, CDR2 SQIVND (reference sequence). The CDR3 contains 17 residues.

The chain recombines TRBV27 with TRBJ1-1; a weak D match, TRBD1 (6 bases). Germline CDR1 reads MNHEY; CDR2 reads SMNVEV (reference sequence). V shed 6 bases and J shed 0 bases, with 14 bases lying between them. This CDR3 comprises 15 residues. CDR3: CASSYSGTMNTEAFF. CDR3 DNA sequence: TGTGCCAGCAGCTACTCCGGGACAATGAACACTGAAGCTTTCTTT.

The chain uses TRBV9 and TRBJ1-1; maybe TRBD1 (6 bases). The CDR3 is 14 residues long. Trimming cost V 7 bases and J 0 bases, with 13 bases left between them. The V gene's germline CDR1 is SGDLS and CDR2 YYNGEE. CDR3 loop: CASRRGGMNTEAFF. CDR3 nucleotide sequence: TGTGCCAGCCGAAGGGGGGGCATGAACACTGAAGCTTTCTTT. The full variable domain, in which reference TRBV9 and TRBJ1-1 provide the parts outside the CDR3, is DSGVTQTPKHLITATGQRVTLRCSPRSGDLSVYWYQQSLDQGLQFLIQYYNGEERAKGNILERFSAQQFPDLHSELNLSSLELGDSALYFCASRRGGMNTEAFFGQGTRLTVV.

The chain couples TRBV4-3 to TRBJ2-7; 10 bases fit TRBD1. The length of the CDR3 is 17 residues. Germline V CDR1 and CDR2: LGHNA, YSLEER. V was pared by 0 bases and J by 4 bases, with 9 bases of the junction left unmatched. CDR3 sequence: CASSQDGKTGGGYEQYF. CDR3 nucleotide sequence: TGCGCCAGCAGCCAAGATGGGAAGACAGGGGGCGGTTACGAGCAGTACTTC.